This TCR beta chain was recovered during a study of CD8+ T cells in alopecia areata. General observations from the study: Possibly as an HLA-related effect, TCR sharing across patients appeared less clear than in mice. Sequenced scalp T cells also include alphabeta T cells resident in normal skin.

Once RNA had been extracted, it was reverse transcribed into cDNA to act as the sequencing template. Sequencing was performed with immunoSEQ multiplex PCR; in TCRdb, only in-frame clones are kept and a portion is missing. The table has about 110,000 clones, approximately 50% seen once. As concerns this clone: The antigen is unknown.

Trimming pared 1 base from V and 2 bases from J, leaving 6 bases between. CDR3 length: 14 amino acids. Germline lookup yields CDR1 SGHRS and CDR2 YFSETQ. What was sequenced was NKG2D-low CD8+ T cells sorted from blood. This sequence joins TRBV5-1 and TRBJ2-2; D unclear. The sequence was obtained from a human donor with alopecia areata. Here the CDR3 reads CASSLSQNTGELFF. CDR3 DNA sequence: TGCGCCAGCAGCTTGTCCCAAAACACCGGGGAGCTGTTTTTT.